This T cell receptor beta chain was captured in a study of blood T cell repertoires in COVID-19. Across the study: The samples span acute and convalescent COVID-19 from the United States, Italy and Spain. Sample material is recorded as cDNA or gDNA derived from T cells, B-cell-depleted T cells, or PBMCs.

Trimming took 4 bases from V and 4 from J; bases not matched to a gene: 9. There are 15 residues in the CDR3. Germline V CDR1 and CDR2: LGHNA, YSLEER. Original data processing: Quantification of nucleated cells was approximated via reference gene primer amplification. TCRdb's copy holds only in-frame clones and misses some; the assay was immunoSEQ multiplex PCR. The DNA gave D and trimming, while V, J and clone size come from that table. The sample lists about 240,000 clones, roughly four fifths seen once, with approximately 4.5% in the top ten. V is TRBV4-3 and J is TRBJ1-2; 7 bases are a match to TRBD1. Sequencing was carried out using peripheral blood. This receptor was obtained from a woman in her 70s with acute or convalescent COVID-19. The DNA of the CDR3 is TGCGCCAGCAGCCCGGGACAGCCAAGGGGCTATGGCTACACCTTC. Amino acids: CASSPGQPRGYGYTF.